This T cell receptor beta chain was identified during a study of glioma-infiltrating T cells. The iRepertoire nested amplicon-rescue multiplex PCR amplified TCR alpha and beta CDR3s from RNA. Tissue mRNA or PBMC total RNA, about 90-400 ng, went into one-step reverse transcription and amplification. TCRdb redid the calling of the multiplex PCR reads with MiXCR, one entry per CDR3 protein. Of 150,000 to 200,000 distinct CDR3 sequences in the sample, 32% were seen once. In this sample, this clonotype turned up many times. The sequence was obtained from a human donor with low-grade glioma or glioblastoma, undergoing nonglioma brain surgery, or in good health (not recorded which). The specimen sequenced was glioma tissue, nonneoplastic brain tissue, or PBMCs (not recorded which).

The CDR3 sequence: CASSRLAGGETQYF. The CDR3 bases are TGTGCCAGCAGTAGACTAGCGGGAGGGGAGACCCAGTACTTC. This chain links TRBV7-2 with TRBJ2-5; TRBD2 agrees at 14 bases. V was clipped by 6 bases and J by 5 bases; unmatched bases: 2. Germline lookup yields CDR1 SGHTA and CDR2 FQGNSA. The CDR3 contains 14 residues.